Each of the 9 T cell receptor beta chains below was sequenced from the same sample in a study of blood T cell repertoires in COVID-19. Generated by immunoSEQ multiplex PCR, the TCRdb table keeps only in-frame clones and is missing some. The profile shows 200,000 to 300,000 clones, roughly 83% of them singletons. What was sequenced was peripheral blood. The receptors stem from a woman of 80 years or more with COVID-19, enrolled during active disease.

The chain has TRBV7-9 and TRBJ2-2, with 9 bases lining up with TRBD1. Germline values: CDR1 SEHNR, CDR2 FQNEAQ (reference sequence). This CDR3 region has 15 residues. With V trimmed by 5 bases and J by 1 base, 2 bases remained unmatched. CDR3 nucleotide sequence: TGTGCCAGCAGCACAGGGGGCATGAACACCGGGGAGCTGTTTTTT. Translating it yields CASSTGGMNTGELFF.

The rearrangement uses TRBV9 and TRBJ1-2; D not certain. CDR1 and CDR2 (germline): SGDLS, YYNGEE. CDR3 length equals 13 residues. V shed 3 bases and J shed 8 bases, with 14 bases lying between them. The CDR3 sequence: CASSAQPGSGYTF. The CDR3 region has the DNA TGTGCCAGCAGCGCCCAGCCAGGCTCGGGCTACACCTTC.

This chain links TRBV7-3 with TRBJ2-1; 9 positions agree with TRBD2. J was trimmed by 2 bases and V by 2 bases; bases with no gene match: 4. CDR3 length: 16 residues. Germline V gene lookup returns CDR1 SGHTA and CDR2 FQGTGA. This CDR3 is CASSLLAGVTYNEQFF. The CDR3 bases are TGTGCCAGCAGCTTATTAGCGGGGGTTACCTACAATGAGCAGTTCTTC.

The chain has TRBV19 and TRBJ2-3; 10 positions match TRBD2. This CDR3 comprises 19 residues. The V gene's germline CDR1 is LNHDA and CDR2 SQIVND (reference sequence). Trimming at V came to 4 bases and at J to 6 bases, leaving 19 bases not matched to a gene. As DNA, the CDR3 is TGTGCCAGTAGTAGCCAGCGGGGGGGCAATTTGGGTTCGATTGATACGCAGTATTTT. Translating it yields CASSSQRGGNLGSIDTQYF.

This chain connects TRBV24-1 to TRBJ1-2; 9 bases fit TRBD1. CDR1 and CDR2 (germline): KGHDR, SFDVKD. Germline trimming cut 3 bases from V and 4 bases from J; bases unmatched to any gene: 5. This CDR3 comprises 15 residues. The CDR3 nucleotides are TGTGCCACCAGTGATGCGACAGGGGGACCCTATGGCTACACCTTC. Translation: CATSDATGGPYGYTF.

The rearrangement joins TRBV4-2 to TRBJ1-3; D perhaps matches TRBD1 (6 bases). Germline V gene sequence: CDR1 LGHNA, CDR2 YNFKEQ. The ends were cut back, 4 bases at V and 3 bases at J, with 16 bases in the middle. The CDR3 has 16 amino acids. CDR3 coding DNA: TGTGCCAGCAGCCTATCCGGGGGGGGCGGTGGAAACACCATATATTTT. Its protein is CASSLSGGGGGNTIYF.

The chain links TRBV19 to TRBJ1-4, with a tentative D call TRBD1 (5 bases). Germline loops: CDR1 LNHDA, CDR2 SQIVND (reference sequence). Trimming took off 0 bases at V and 7 bases at J, with 15 bases between the two ends. The CDR3 length is 16 residues. CDR3 bases: TGTGCCAGTAGTATAGACCGATTCGGCGGGGGTGAAAAACTGTTTTTT. It specifies CASSIDRFGGGEKLFF. Full variable domain (missing parts from reference TRBV19 and TRBJ1-4): DGGITQSPKYLFRKEGQNVTLSCEQNLNHDAMYWYRQDPGQGLRLIYYSQIVNDFQKGDIAEGYSVSREKKESFPLTVTSAQKNPTAFYLCASSIDRFGGGEKLFFGSGTQLSVL.

The chain employs TRBV18 and TRBJ2-3, with no clear D. Between the trimmed V and J ends, which lost 2 bases and 3 bases, there was a span of 12 bases. This CDR3 is built from 15 residues. Germline CDR1 and CDR2: KGHSH and LQKENI. CDR3 bases: TGTGCCAGCTCACCATATTCCCTCGGGACAGATACGCAGTATTTT. This translates into CASSPYSLGTDTQYF.

The chain uses TRBV5-1 and TRBJ2-5, with 8 bases identical to TRBD1. This CDR3 has 16 residues. The trim removed 4 bases at V and 4 bases at J, leaving 12 bases unmatched. Germline V gives CDR1 SGHRS, CDR2 YFSETQ. The CDR3: CASSILHQGAGETQYF. The CDR3 DNA follows: TGCGCCAGCAGCATACTTCACCAGGGGGCGGGAGAGACCCAGTACTTC.